The present T cell receptor (beta chain) was sequenced within a study of T cell repertoires in ileal Crohn's disease. Study observations and caveats: Compared with CD4 T cells, sorted CD8 cells carried more expanded clones.

Data came from immunoSEQ multiplex PCR; TCRdb stores just in-frame clones and leaves some out. The table includes about 14,000 clones, roughly four fifths detected once. To note about this clone: As yet, its antigen is unknown.

Germline V gene data show CDR1 as SEHNR and CDR2 as FQNEAQ (reference sequence). Between the trimmed V and J ends, which lost 1 base and 7 bases, there was a span of 8 bases. The CDR3 is 14 residues long. This chain joins TRBV7-9 and TRBJ1-6; D is uncertain. The TCR comes from an adult with Crohn's disease. Sample: ileal tissue. CDR3 in amino acids: CASSLVSTNSPLHF. CDR3 coding DNA: TGTGCCAGCAGCTTAGTCAGTACCAATTCACCCCTCCACTTT. The full variable domain, with the rest looked up from reference TRBV7-9 and TRBJ1-6, is DTGVSQNPRHKITKRGQNVTFRCDPISEHNRLYWYRQTLGQGPEFLTYFQNEAQLEKSRLLSDRFSAERPKGSFSTLEIQRTEQGDSAMYLCASSLVSTNSPLHFGNGTRLTVT.